Reported below is one TCR beta chain. Only in-frame clones appear in the TCRdb table, and some are missing; sequencing was by immunoSEQ multiplex PCR. The sample includes about 92,000 clones, 85% to 95% of them seen just once. The CDR3 has 15 residues. CDR1 and CDR2 (germline): GTSNPN, SVGIG (reference sequence). The junction had 5 bases not matched to a gene; V was cut back by 0 bases and J by 1 base. The sample is drawn from a study of T cell changes during pregnancy in multiple sclerosis. The chain combines TRBV30 with TRBJ2-7, with 8 positions matching TRBD1. The receptor comes from a female donor with multiple sclerosis, enrolled in a pregnancy study. This specimen was peripheral blood, taken in the third trimester of pregnancy. CDR3 bases: TGTGCCTGGAGTGTAGGTCGGACAGGGTCCTACGAGCAGTACTTC. Its translation is CAWSVGRTGSYEQYF.